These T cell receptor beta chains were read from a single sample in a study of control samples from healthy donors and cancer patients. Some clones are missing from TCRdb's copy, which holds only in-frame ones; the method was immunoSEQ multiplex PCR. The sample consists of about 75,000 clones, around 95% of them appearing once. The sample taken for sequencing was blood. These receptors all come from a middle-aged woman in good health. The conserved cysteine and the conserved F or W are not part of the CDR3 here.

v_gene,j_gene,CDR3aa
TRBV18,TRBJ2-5,ASSDTGGETQY
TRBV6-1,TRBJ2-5,ASSETSGGGETQY
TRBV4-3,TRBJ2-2,ASSQDPAGGAGELF
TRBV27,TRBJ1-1,ASSYSGRVGTEAF
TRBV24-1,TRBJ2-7,ATSDPAGGEQY
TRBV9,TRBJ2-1,ASSVAGDGYYNEQF
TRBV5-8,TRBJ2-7,ASSLLQGDEDEQY
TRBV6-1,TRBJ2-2,ASSDRAGELF
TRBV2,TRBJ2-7,ASSERDAGAYEQY
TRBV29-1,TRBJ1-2,SVESFREQSNYGYT
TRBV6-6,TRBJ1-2,ASSPRDRSPIRYGYT
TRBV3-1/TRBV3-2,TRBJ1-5,ASSQEGIGQPQH
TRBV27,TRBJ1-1,ASSPRQELSAEAF
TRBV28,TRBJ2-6,ASSLLTGANVLT
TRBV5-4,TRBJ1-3,ASSLAGNTIY
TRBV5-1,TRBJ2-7,ASSPEQGMARYEQY
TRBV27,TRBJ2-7,ASSEARGVAGGYEQY
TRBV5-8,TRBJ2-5,ASSPGAGGQETQY
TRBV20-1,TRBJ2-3,SASWGRRVQTGPDTQY
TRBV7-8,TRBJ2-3,ASSLQGRWDTQY
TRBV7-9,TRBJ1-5,ASSLYGTDQPQH
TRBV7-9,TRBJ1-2,ASSLNMFSGYT
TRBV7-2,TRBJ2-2,ASSFVKGASTGELF
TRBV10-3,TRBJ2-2,AISESLGLTGELF
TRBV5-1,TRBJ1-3,ASSLGSSGNTIY
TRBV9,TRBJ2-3,ASSANLWDGDTDTQY
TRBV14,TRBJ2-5,ASSQVTGVRETQY
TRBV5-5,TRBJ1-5,ASSSSPGRNQPQH